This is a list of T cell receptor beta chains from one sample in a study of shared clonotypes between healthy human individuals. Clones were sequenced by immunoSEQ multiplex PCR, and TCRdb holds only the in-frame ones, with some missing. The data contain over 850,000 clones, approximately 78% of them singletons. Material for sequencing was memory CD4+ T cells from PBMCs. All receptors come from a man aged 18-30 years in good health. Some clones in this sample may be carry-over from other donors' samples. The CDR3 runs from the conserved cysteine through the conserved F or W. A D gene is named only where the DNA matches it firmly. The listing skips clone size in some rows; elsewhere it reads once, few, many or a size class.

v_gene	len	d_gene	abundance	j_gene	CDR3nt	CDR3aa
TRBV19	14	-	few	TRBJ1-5	TGTGCCAGTAGTCGGGACACGACCTATCAGCCCCAGCATTTT	CASSRDTTYQPQHF
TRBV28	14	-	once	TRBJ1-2	TGTGCCAGCAGACCGTCGGCTATCCGATTTGGCTACACCTTC	CASRPSAIRFGYTF
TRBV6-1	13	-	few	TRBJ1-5	TGTGCCAGCTGGGAGGGCTTCAATCAGCCCCAGCATTTT	CASWEGFNQPQHF
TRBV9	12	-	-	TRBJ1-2	TGTGCCAGCAGCCGTCCGACGGGAGGCTACACCTTC	CASSRPTGGYTF
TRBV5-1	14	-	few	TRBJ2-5	TGCGCCAGCAGCACTACGGGCGCAGAAGAGACCCAGTACTTC	CASSTTGAEETQYF
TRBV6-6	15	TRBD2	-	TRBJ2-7	TGTGCCAGCCCCAATAGGCTAGCGGGAAACTACGAGCAGTACTTC	CASPNRLAGNYEQYF
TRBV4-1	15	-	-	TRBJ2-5	TGCGCCAGCAGCCCCGGGAGTGGAGGCCAAGAGACCCAGTACTTC	CASSPGSGGQETQYF
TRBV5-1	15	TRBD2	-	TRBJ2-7	TGCGCCAGCAGCGGACTAGCGGGCTTCTCCTACGAGCAGTACTTC	CASSGLAGFSYEQYF
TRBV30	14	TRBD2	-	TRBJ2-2	TGTGCCTGGAATTCGCAGGGAGGGACCGGGGAGCTGTTTTTT	CAWNSQGGTGELFF
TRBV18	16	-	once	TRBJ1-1	TGTGCCAGCTCACCACCTCAGTCCGGAAGGGGCACTGAAGCTTTCTTT	CASSPPQSGRGTEAFF
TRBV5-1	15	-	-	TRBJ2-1	TGCGCCAGCAGCTTGGCTGAAACGGGATCAGGAGAGCAGTTCTTC	CASSLAETGSGEQFF
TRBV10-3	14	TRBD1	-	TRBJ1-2	TGTGCCATCAGTGTCGACAGGGAAGGCTATGGCTACACCTTC	CAISVDREGYGYTF
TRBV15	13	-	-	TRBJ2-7	TGTGCCACCAGCATTGACAGGTCCTACGAGCAGTACTTC	CATSIDRSYEQYF
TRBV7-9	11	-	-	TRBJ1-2	TGTGCCAGCAGCCCTGGGGATGGCTACACCTTC	CASSPGDGYTF
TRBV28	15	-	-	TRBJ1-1	TGTGCCAGCAGGATACAGGGTGGTATGAACACTGAAGCTTTCTTT	CASRIQGGMNTEAFF
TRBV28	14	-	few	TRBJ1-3	TGTGCCAGCAGTTCAACATACTCTGGAAACACCATATATTTT	CASSSTYSGNTIYF
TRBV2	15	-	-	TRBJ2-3	TGTGCCAGCAGCCGGGTGGGGTTCCGGGCAGATACGCAGTATTTT	CASSRVGFRADTQYF
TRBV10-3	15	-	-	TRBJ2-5	TGTGCCATCAGTGAGTCTCGGCAGAACGAGGAGACCCAGTACTTC	CAISESRQNEETQYF
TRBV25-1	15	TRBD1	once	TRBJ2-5	TGTGCCAGCAGTGTTCCACAGGGGTCCCAAGAGACCCAGTACTTC	CASSVPQGSQETQYF
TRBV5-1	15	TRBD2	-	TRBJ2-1	TGCGCCAGCAGCTTGGTAGGGACTAGCGCCGGTGAGCAGTTCTTC	CASSLVGTSAGEQFF
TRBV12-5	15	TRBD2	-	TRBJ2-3	TGTGCTAGTGGTCATGGGACTACGGGGTCAGATACGCAGTATTTT	CASGHGTTGSDTQYF
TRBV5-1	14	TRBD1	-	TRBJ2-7	TGCGCCAGCAGCCCCGGGACAGATAATAGAGGGCAGTACTTC	CASSPGTDNRGQYF
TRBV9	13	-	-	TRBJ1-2	TGTGCCAGCAGCCCGACGGGCCAATATGGCTACACCTTC	CASSPTGQYGYTF
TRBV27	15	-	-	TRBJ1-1	TGTGCCAGCAGTCGACTTTTGGGGGGCGACACTGAAGCTTTCTTT	CASSRLLGGDTEAFF
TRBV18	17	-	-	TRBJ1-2	TGTGCCAGCTCACCACCGTCCCTCGGCAGCGCGTCATATGGCTACACCTTC	CASSPPSLGSASYGYTF
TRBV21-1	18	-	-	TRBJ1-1	TGTGCCAACCGCGCGGGGGACGGTCTCGGGACGCGGAACACTGAAGCTTTCTTT	CANRAGDGLGTRNTEAFF
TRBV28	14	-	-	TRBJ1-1	TGTGCCAGCAACCAACTGTCCCGGGACACTGAAGCTTTCTTT	CASNQLSRDTEAFF
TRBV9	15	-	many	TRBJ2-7	TGTGCCAGCAGCGTAGAGTCTAGCGGAGGGGGGGAGCAGTACTTC	CASSVESSGGGEQYF
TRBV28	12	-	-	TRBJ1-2	TGTGCCAGCAGTTTAGCCGGGTATGGCTACACCTTC	CASSLAGYGYTF
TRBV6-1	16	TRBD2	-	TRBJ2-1	TGTGCCAGCAGTGAAGCGGGGAGCGGGAGGCCCCATGAGCAGTTCTTC	CASSEAGSGRPHEQFF
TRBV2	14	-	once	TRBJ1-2	TGTGCCAGCAGTCCGACACAAACTAACTATGGCTACACCTTC	CASSPTQTNYGYTF
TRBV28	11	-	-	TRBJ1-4	TGTGCCAGCACAGGGAAAGAAAAACTGTTTTTT	CASTGKEKLFF
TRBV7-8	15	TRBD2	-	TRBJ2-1	TGTGCCAGCAGCTCCCCCAGCGGGGCTTACAATGAGCAGTTCTTC	CASSSPSGAYNEQFF
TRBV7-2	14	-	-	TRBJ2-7	TGTGCCAGCAGCTCCACCGGGAATTCCTACGAGCAGTACTTC	CASSSTGNSYEQYF
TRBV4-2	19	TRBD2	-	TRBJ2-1	TGTGCCAGCAGCCAAGTGGCACTAGCGGGAACCGCGCGCTACAATGAGCAGTTCTTC	CASSQVALAGTARYNEQFF
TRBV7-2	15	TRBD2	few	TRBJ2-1	TGTGCCAGCAGCTCCAAGGGTAGGCGGAGCGGGGGGCAGTTCTTC	CASSSKGRRSGGQFF
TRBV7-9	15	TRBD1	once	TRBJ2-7	TGTGCCAGCAGCCCCGGGACAGGTCTGCCCAGGGAGCAGTACTTC	CASSPGTGLPREQYF
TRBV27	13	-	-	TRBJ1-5	TGTGCCAGCAGTTCGACGGTCAATCAGCCCCAGCATTTT	CASSSTVNQPQHF
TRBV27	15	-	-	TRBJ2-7	TGTGCCAGCAGTAGGGGATGGCAGGGTCCCTACGAGCAGTACTTC	CASSRGWQGPYEQYF
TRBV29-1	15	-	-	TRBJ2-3	TGCAGCGTTGAAAGGGCAGGGCAAGCCACAGATACGCAGTATTTT	CSVERAGQATDTQYF
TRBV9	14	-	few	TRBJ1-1	TGTGCCAGCAGCGTTGGAGGGTCTACCACTGAAGCTTTCTTT	CASSVGGSTTEAFF
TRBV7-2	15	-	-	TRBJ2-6	TGTGCCAGCAGCTTAGGGCTCTCTGGGGCCAACGTCCTGACTTTC	CASSLGLSGANVLTF
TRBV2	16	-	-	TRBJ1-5	TGTGCCAGCAGGACGGGCCAAGACCTAAGCAATCAGCCCCAGCATTTT	CASRTGQDLSNQPQHF
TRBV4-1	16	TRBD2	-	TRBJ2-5	TGCGCCAGCAGCCAAGTACCGGGACTAGCGGCAGAGACCCAGTACTTC	CASSQVPGLAAETQYF
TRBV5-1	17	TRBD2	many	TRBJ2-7	TGCGCCAGCAGCGGGAGTCTAGCGGGAGGAAGATCCTACGAGCAGTACTTC	CASSGSLAGGRSYEQYF
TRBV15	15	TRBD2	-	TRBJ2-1	TGTGCCACCAGTCGCGGGACTAGCGGGCTATACGAGCAGTTCTTC	CATSRGTSGLYEQFF
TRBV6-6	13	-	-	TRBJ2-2	TGTGCCAGTAGTTTGAAGGGGGCCGGGGAGCTGTTTTTT	CASSLKGAGELFF
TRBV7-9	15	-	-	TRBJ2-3	TGTGCCAGCAGCCCCACCCCATCAAAATCTGATACGCAGTATTTT	CASSPTPSKSDTQYF
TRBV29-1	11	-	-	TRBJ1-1	TGCAGCGTCTGGGGAGGGACTGAAGCTTTCTTT	CSVWGGTEAFF
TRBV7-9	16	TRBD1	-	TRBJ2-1	TGTGCCAGCAGCTTAGCGGGGACAGGGGGCGTAAATTGGGAATTCTTC	CASSLAGTGGVNWEFF
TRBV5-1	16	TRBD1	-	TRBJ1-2	TGCGCCAGCAGCTCTGGACAGGGTATGATTAACTATGGCTACACCTTC	CASSSGQGMINYGYTF
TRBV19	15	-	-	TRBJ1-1	TGTGCCAGTAGTATGGAGCGTAGGGCGGGCACTGAAGCTTTCTTT	CASSMERRAGTEAFF
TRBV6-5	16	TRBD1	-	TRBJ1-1	TGTGCCAGCAGTTTCCTCAGCCTGACAGGGGTCACTGAAGCTTTCTTT	CASSFLSLTGVTEAFF
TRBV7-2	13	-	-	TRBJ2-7	TGTGCCAGCAGCTTGGCTAGAACCTACGAGCAGTACTTC	CASSLARTYEQYF
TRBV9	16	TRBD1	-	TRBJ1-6	TGTGCCAGCAGCGTAGGAGCGGGGACAGGGGATTCACCCCTCCACTTT	CASSVGAGTGDSPLHF